The 2 T cell receptor beta chains presented below share a single source sample, sequenced in a study of Graves' ophthalmopathy and Graves' hyperthyroidism (dated by TCRdb to the late 2010s). These reads were obtained on an Illumina HiSeq 2000. TCR beta CDR3 regions were amplified from RNA transcripts for repertoire sequencing. The first round was an RT-PCR using HTBI primers with the Qiagen OneStep RT-PCR kit, and this first round was followed by a second-round multiplex PCR, then size selection and purification. TCRdb reprocessing: public reads trimmed at Q25 with fastp, clones called with MiXCR, in-frame beta chains kept. CDR3 protein sequences are deduplicated, and each keeps its most common genes and DNA. The sample data list roughly 400,000 distinct CDR3 sequences, and 17% of these were observed just once. The ten largest clonotypes hold 2.4% of the sample. The sample comprised peripheral blood. The receptors originated from an adult woman with stable Graves' hyperthyroidism.

This clonotype has a count of ten or more. V is TRBV7-8 and J is TRBJ2-7; 7 nucleotides line up with TRBD1. CDR3 length: 14 amino acids. Germline values: CDR1 SGHVS, CDR2 FQNEAQ. J gave up 0 bases and V 5 bases, and 4 bases lay outside the gene matches. The CDR3 region is CASSTGTASYEQYF. CDR3 in DNA: TGTGCCAGCAGCACAGGGACAGCCTCCTACGAGCAGTACTTC.

This clonotype showed up many times. The rearrangement links TRBV6-5 to TRBJ1-5; weak D call: TRBD1 (5 bases). The V gene lost 2 bases and the J gene lost 3 bases, with 11 bases spanning the gap. This CDR3 has 15 residues. Germline V lookup: CDR1 MNHEY, CDR2 SVGAGI. CDR3 amino acids: CASSYTGTDNQPQHF. CDR3 nucleotides: TGTGCCAGCAGTTACACCGGGACTGACAATCAGCCCCAGCATTTT.